This passage covers 28 T cell receptor beta chains from one sample sequenced in a study of T cell changes during pregnancy in multiple sclerosis. Sequencing used immunoSEQ multiplex PCR; TCRdb keeps in-frame clones, though not all of them. The data contain 25,000 to 35,000 clones, nearly 90% of them singletons. Specimen: CD4+ T cells from peripheral blood mononuclear cells, collected in the third trimester of pregnancy. Source of these receptors: a female donor in good health, enrolled as a control in a pregnancy study.

The chain links TRBV7-2 to TRBJ2-3, with D unclear. Germline V gives CDR1 SGHTA, CDR2 FQGNSA. Between the trimmed V and J ends, which lost 4 bases and 0 bases, there was a span of 11 bases. CDR3 size: 15 residues. The CDR3 spells CASSSLGRSTDTQYF. The CDR3, as DNA: TGTGCCAGCAGCTCGTTGGGCAGGAGCACAGATACGCAGTATTTT.

The CDR3, as DNA: TGTGCCAGTAGTTCCCGGACAGGGAGGTCGAACACCATATATTTT. Residues: CASSSRTGRSNTIYF. The chain combines TRBV19 with TRBJ1-3, with 8 bases aligning to TRBD1. This CDR3 is built from 15 residues. The junction had 10 bases not matched to a gene; V was cut back by 5 bases and J by 7 bases. CDR1 and CDR2 (germline): LNHDA, SQIVND (reference sequence).

The chain carries TRBV18 and TRBJ2-7; 9 bases align to TRBD1. V was clipped by 6 bases and J by 5 bases; unmatched bases: 11. Germline V gene data show CDR1 as KGHSH and CDR2 as LQKENI. The CDR3 is made up of 15 amino acids. The CDR3 bases are TGTGCCAGCTCGCCGGACAGGGGTTTGGGCAACGAGCAGTACTTC. It specifies CASSPDRGLGNEQYF. The full variable domain, its missing parts supplied by reference TRBV18 and TRBJ2-7, is NAGVMQNPRHLVRRRGQEARLRCSPMKGHSHVYWYRQLPEEGLKFMVYLQKENIIDESGMPKERFSAEFPKEGPSILRIQQVVRGDSAAYFCASSPDRGLGNEQYFGPGTRLTVT.

The chain combines TRBV5-1 with TRBJ2-3, with TRBD2 matching over 9 bases. After removal of 4 bases from V and 4 bases from J, the junction contained 4 bases not matched to a gene. The CDR3 is 14 amino acids. Germline values: CDR1 SGHRS, CDR2 YFSETQ. The chain's CDR3 is CASSIGTSPDTQYF. CDR3 DNA: TGCGCCAGCAGCATAGGGACTAGCCCAGATACGCAGTATTTT. The whole variable domain, remainder taken from reference TRBV5-1 and TRBJ2-3, is KAGVTQTPRYLIKTRGQQVTLSCSPISGHRSVSWYQQTPGQGLQFLFEYFSETQRNKGNFPGRFSGRQFSNSRSEMNVSTLELGDSALYLCASSIGTSPDTQYFGPGTRLTVL.

The rearrangement uses TRBV30 and TRBJ1-1, with D maybe TRBD1 (5 bases). The germline gives CDR1 GTSNPN, CDR2 SVGIG (reference sequence). Between the trimmed V and J ends, which lost 0 bases and 0 bases, there was a span of 14 bases. The CDR3 runs 16 residues. The CDR3 sequence is CAWSVHGVGVNTEAFF. The DNA of the CDR3 is TGTGCCTGGAGTGTACATGGCGTAGGGGTGAACACTGAAGCTTTCTTT.

The genes are TRBV30 and TRBJ2-7; D unresolved. The V end lost 3 bases, the J end lost 4 bases, and 7 bases lay between the germline ends. The CDR3 extends over 11 amino acids. Per germline, CDR1 GTSNPN and CDR2 SVGIG (reference sequence). Here the CDR3 reads CAWSERYEQYF. In DNA, the CDR3 is TGTGCCTGGAGCGAGCGTTACGAGCAGTACTTC.

V gene TRBV15 combines with J gene TRBJ2-5; D is ambiguous. CDR3 length: 13 amino acids. Germline values: CDR1 LNHNV, CDR2 YYDKDF (reference sequence). Trimming pared 0 bases from V and 4 bases from J, leaving 6 bases between. The CDR3 is CATSRDKRETQYF. The CDR3, as DNA: TGTGCCACCAGCAGAGATAAGCGAGAGACCCAGTACTTC.

The gene calls are TRBV15 and TRBJ2-7, with D tentatively TRBD1 (5 bases). V lost 0 bases and J lost 5, with 8 bases in between. CDR1 LNHNV and CDR2 YYDKDF come from the germline V gene (reference sequence). There are 13 residues in the CDR3. The CDR3 is CATSRDRAHEQYF. The CDR3 coding sequence is TGTGCCACCAGCAGAGACAGGGCCCACGAGCAGTACTTC.

The V gene is TRBV4-3, the J gene TRBJ1-1, with D tentatively TRBD1 (5 bases). V lost 0 bases and J 4 bases, leaving 12 bases between the germline ends. The CDR3 extends over 15 amino acids. CDR1 and CDR2 from the germline V gene are LGHNA and YSLEER. CDR3 DNA: TGCGCCAGCAGCCAAGATTGGGGGGTTATCACTGAAGCTTTCTTT. Protein: CASSQDWGVITEAFF.

The V gene is TRBV5-6, the J gene TRBJ1-5, with D hard to call. In germline, CDR1 is SGHDT, CDR2 YYEEEE. This CDR3 is 14 amino acids long. V lost 4 bases to trimming and J lost 6 bases, with 14 bases between them. CDR3 DNA: TGTGCCAGCAGCCGCGGGTTGACTAGTCAGCCCCAGCATTTT. This encodes CASSRGLTSQPQHF.

The genes are TRBV6-5 and TRBJ1-1, with D perhaps matching TRBD1 (6 bases). The CDR3 is 13 residues long. CDR1 and CDR2 (germline): MNHEY, SVGAGI. With 2 bases removed from V and 4 bases from J, the gap between germline ends came to 8 bases. The CDR3 is CASSYGQFTEAFF. The CDR3 DNA sequence: TGTGCCAGCAGTTACGGACAGTTCACTGAAGCTTTCTTT.

V is TRBV19 and J is TRBJ2-1, with 9 positions matching TRBD2. Germline V gene sequence: CDR1 LNHDA, CDR2 SQIVND (reference sequence). This CDR3 comprises 15 residues. V lost 5 bases and J lost 0; bases outside the gene matches: 2. CDR3 sequence reads: CASSASGTSYNEQFF. CDR3 nucleotides: TGTGCCAGTAGTGCTAGCGGGACCTCCTACAATGAGCAGTTCTTC.

The chain joins TRBV13 to TRBJ2-5; 16 bases are a match to TRBD2. Germline trimming cut 4 bases from V and 4 bases from J; bases unmatched to any gene: 6. CDR1 PRHDT and CDR2 FYEKMQ come from the germline V gene (reference sequence). The CDR3 consists of 17 residues. CDR3 nucleotides: TGTGCCAGCAGCTCCGGGACTAGCGGGGGGGTTGGAGAGACCCAGTACTTC. It codes for CASSSGTSGGVGETQYF. Variable domain in full (rest from reference TRBV13 and TRBJ2-5): AAGVIQSPRHLIKEKRETATLKCYPIPRHDTVYWYQQGPGQDPQFLISFYEKMQSDKGSIPDRFSAQQFSDYHSELNMSSLELGDSALYFCASSSGTSGGVGETQYFGPGTRLLVL.

This chain connects TRBV7-2 to TRBJ1-3; no clear D. V dropped 0 bases and J dropped 2 bases, with 5 bases sitting between them. This CDR3 has 14 residues. Germline assignment: CDR1 SGHTA and CDR2 FQGNSA. In DNA, the CDR3 is TGTGCCAGCAGCTTAGCCGTCGCTGGAAACACCATATATTTT. Translating it yields CASSLAVAGNTIYF.

CDR3 sequence reads: CASSSSSAGSNSPLHF. As DNA, the CDR3 is TGTGCCAGCAGCTCCTCCTCGGCAGGATCTAATTCACCCCTCCACTTT. This sequence joins TRBV9 and TRBJ1-6; D is unclear. From germline, CDR1 is SGDLS and CDR2 YYNGEE. This CDR3 spans 16 amino acids. V lost 4 bases and J 6 bases, leaving 17 bases between the germline ends.

The rearrangement uses TRBV2 and TRBJ2-3; TRBD2 is a possible D gene (5 bases). Trimming shortened V by 6 bases and J by 0 bases, and 13 bases separated the two germline ends. Germline V gives CDR1 SNHLY, CDR2 FYNNEI. This CDR3 contains 15 residues. The CDR3 DNA is TGTGCCAGCAGATTAGACGGACTGAGCACAGATACGCAGTATTTT. It specifies CASRLDGLSTDTQYF.

The V and J genes are TRBV5-6 and TRBJ2-2; a possible D gene is TRBD1 (5 bases). V was clipped by 0 bases and J by 6 bases, with 15 bases between them. CDR3 length: 16 residues. The germline V gene encodes CDR1 SGHDT and CDR2 YYEEEE. CDR3 loop: CASSLVVGLGAGELFF. CDR3 nucleotide sequence: TGTGCCAGCAGCTTGGTTGTAGGATTAGGGGCCGGGGAGCTGTTTTTT.

The CDR3 nucleotides read TGTGCCTGGAGTAGTGGACTACAAGAGACCCAGTACTTC. Translating it yields CAWSSGLQETQYF. V gene TRBV30 combines with J gene TRBJ2-5; a weak D match, TRBD2 (6 bases). Germline V lookup: CDR1 GTSNPN, CDR2 SVGIG (reference sequence). There are 13 residues in the CDR3. Deletions cut 2 bases from V and 2 bases from J, with 9 bases between. Full variable domain (outside the CDR3, taken from reference TRBV30 and TRBJ2-5): SQTIHQWPATLVQPVGSPLSLECTVEGTSNPNLYWYRQAAGRGLQLLFYSVGIGQISSEVPQNLSASRPQDRQFILSSKKLLLSDSGFYLCAWSSGLQETQYFGPGTRLLVL.

The rearrangement uses TRBV7-8 and TRBJ1-1; 8 bases line up with TRBD1. With 4 bases clipped from V and 5 bases from J, the junction kept 9 bases outside the gene matches. From germline, CDR1 is SGHVS and CDR2 FQNEAQ. This CDR3 has 15 amino acids. The CDR3 DNA reads as TGTGCCAGCAGCTCTAAAACAGGGGGGGTAACTGAAGCTTTCTTT. It yields the protein CASSSKTGGVTEAFF.

The rearrangement links TRBV11-2 to TRBJ1-4; no firm D call. Trimming pared 1 base from V and 7 bases from J, leaving 19 bases between. This CDR3 contains 17 residues. Germline CDR1 SGHAT, CDR2 FQNNGV. CDR3 bases: TGTGCCAGCAGCTTAGCAAAGACTGTCCCCAGAGGTGAAAAACTGTTTTTT. Amino acid sequence: CASSLAKTVPRGEKLFF.

V gene TRBV21-1 combines with J gene TRBJ2-3; the table gives TRBD2 as D, unverified against the DNA. TRBV21-1 is a listed pseudogene. The CDR3 is 14 amino acids. The CDR3 DNA follows: TGTGCCAGGAGAGGGTCCGACCCGACAGATACGCAGTATTTT. It yields the protein CARRGSDPTDTQYF.

V is TRBV5-6 and J is TRBJ2-5; a weak D match, TRBD2 (7 bases). V was trimmed by 7 bases and J by 5 bases, leaving 15 bases between them. This CDR3 contains 13 residues. Germline V CDR1 and CDR2: SGHDT, YYEEEE. Here the CDR3 reads CASGRGAGETQYF. CDR3 sequence (DNA): TGTGCCAGCGGTCGGGGGGCCGGGGAGACCCAGTACTTC.

This chain links TRBV28 with TRBJ2-3; D gene unclear. CDR3 size: 14 residues. Trimming stripped 7 bases from V and 2 bases from J, with 13 bases between. Germline V lookup: CDR1 MDHEN, CDR2 SYDVKM. CDR3 sequence: CASILDLVTDTQYF. The CDR3, as DNA: TGTGCCAGCATCCTAGATTTGGTCACAGATACGCAGTATTTT.

This chain uses TRBV11-3 with TRBJ1-1; D is possibly TRBD1 (6 bases). The CDR3 extends over 14 amino acids. The germline gives CDR1 SGHNT, CDR2 YENEEA. The V end was cut by 2 bases, the J end by 1 base, with 8 bases between. The CDR3 region has the DNA TGTGCCAGCAGCTTACAGGGGAAGAACACTGAAGCTTTCTTT. It specifies CASSLQGKNTEAFF.

The chain uses TRBV5-6 and TRBJ1-2; 10 bases line up with TRBD1. The CDR3 contains 14 residues. The trim removed 4 bases at V and 5 bases at J, leaving 5 bases unmatched. Germline-derived CDR1 and CDR2 are SGHDT and YYEEEE. The CDR3 is CASSLPGQGYGYTF. CDR3 in DNA: TGTGCCAGCAGCCTTCCGGGACAGGGGTATGGCTACACCTTC.

This chain joins TRBV7-5 and TRBJ1-5; the D segment call TRBD1 is taken from the table without a DNA check. TRBV7-5 is annotated as a pseudogene. This CDR3 contains 14 residues. CDR3 sequence (DNA): TGTGCCAGAAGCTTGACAGGGGTGGATCAGCCCCAGCATTTT. Encoded protein: CARSLTGVDQPQHF.

The V call is TRBV27, the J call TRBJ2-1, with TRBD2 matching 8 bases. The J segment lost 7 bases and the V segment lost 2 bases, leaving 10 bases of the junction unmatched. Germline V lookup: CDR1 MNHEY, CDR2 SMNVEV (reference sequence). The CDR3 runs 16 residues. As DNA, the CDR3 is TGTGCCAGCAGTTTAACCCGGGGGGGCGATTTAAATGAGCAGTTCTTC. Protein product: CASSLTRGGDLNEQFF.

The chain uses TRBV11-3 and TRBJ1-2; TRBD1 might be the D (5 bases). Germline CDR1 is SGHNT and CDR2 is YENEEA. The CDR3 extends over 15 amino acids. The V end was cut by 1 base, the J end by 4 bases, with 13 bases between. The CDR3 is CASSLGRGTTYGYTF. The CDR3 DNA reads TGTGCCAGCAGCTTAGGCCGGGGGACGACCTATGGCTACACCTTC.